The 3 T cell receptor beta chains presented below share a single source sample, sequenced in a study of blood T cells in healthy people across ages. PCR was performed a second time for about 7 to 11 cycles using a sample-barcoded 5' primer and a J-beta primer mix. TCRdb redid the calling of the 5' RACE reads with MiXCR, one entry per CDR3 protein. This sample carries 650,000 or so distinct CDR3 sequences, 52% of them seen once, and the ten largest clones take approximately 12%. Sequenced: blood. Receptors originate from a woman aged 80 or older in good health.

This clonotype has only a few counts. V and J are TRBV18 and TRBJ1-4; D is ambiguous. The length of the CDR3 is 13 residues. The germline V gene encodes CDR1 KGHSH and CDR2 LQKENI. Trimming removed 5 bases at V and 4 bases at J, with 8 bases between. In nucleotides, the CDR3 is TGTGCCAGCTCATCGGCTGTTAATGAAAAACTGTTTTTT. Its protein is CASSSAVNEKLFF.

This clonotype has a count of ten or more. A much larger clonotype is one base distant, so this may be a read error. The rearrangement uses TRBV6-6 and TRBJ1-2; unclear D gene. The V end lost 5 bases, the J end lost 6 bases, and 16 bases lay between the germline ends. The CDR3 spans 14 residues. CDR1 and CDR2 (germline): MNHNY, SVGAGI (reference sequence). The CDR3, as DNA: TGTGCCAGCAGTGATAGGAGCCAGGACGATGGCTACACCTTC. Protein: CASSDRSQDDGYTF.

This clonotype was picked up many times. This chain uses TRBV29-1 with TRBJ2-5, with D possibly TRBD2 on 6 matching bases. Per germline, CDR1 SQVTM and CDR2 ANQGSEA. This CDR3 is built from 14 residues. V shed 4 bases and J shed 0 bases, with 12 bases lying between them. CDR3 amino acids: CSVGGTKYQETQYF. CDR3 nucleotides: TGCAGCGTTGGCGGGACCAAGTACCAAGAGACCCAGTACTTC. The full variable domain, with the rest looked up from reference TRBV29-1 and TRBJ2-5, is SAVISQKPSRDICQRGTSLTIQCQVDSQVTMMFWYRQQPGQSLTLIATANQGSEATYESGFVIDKFPISRPNLTFSTLTVSNMSPEDSSIYLCSVGGTKYQETQYFGPGTRLLVL.